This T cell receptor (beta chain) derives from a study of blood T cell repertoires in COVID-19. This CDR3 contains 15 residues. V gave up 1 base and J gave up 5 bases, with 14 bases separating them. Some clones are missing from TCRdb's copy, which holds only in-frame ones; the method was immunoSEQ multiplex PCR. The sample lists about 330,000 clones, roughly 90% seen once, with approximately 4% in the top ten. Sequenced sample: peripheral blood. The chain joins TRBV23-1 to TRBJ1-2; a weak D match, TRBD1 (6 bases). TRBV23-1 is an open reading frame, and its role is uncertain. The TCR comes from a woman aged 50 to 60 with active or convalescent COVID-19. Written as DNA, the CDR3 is TGCGCCAGCAGTCAATTGCAGGGGCGCTGGTATGGCTACACCTTC. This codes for CASSQLQGRWYGYTF.